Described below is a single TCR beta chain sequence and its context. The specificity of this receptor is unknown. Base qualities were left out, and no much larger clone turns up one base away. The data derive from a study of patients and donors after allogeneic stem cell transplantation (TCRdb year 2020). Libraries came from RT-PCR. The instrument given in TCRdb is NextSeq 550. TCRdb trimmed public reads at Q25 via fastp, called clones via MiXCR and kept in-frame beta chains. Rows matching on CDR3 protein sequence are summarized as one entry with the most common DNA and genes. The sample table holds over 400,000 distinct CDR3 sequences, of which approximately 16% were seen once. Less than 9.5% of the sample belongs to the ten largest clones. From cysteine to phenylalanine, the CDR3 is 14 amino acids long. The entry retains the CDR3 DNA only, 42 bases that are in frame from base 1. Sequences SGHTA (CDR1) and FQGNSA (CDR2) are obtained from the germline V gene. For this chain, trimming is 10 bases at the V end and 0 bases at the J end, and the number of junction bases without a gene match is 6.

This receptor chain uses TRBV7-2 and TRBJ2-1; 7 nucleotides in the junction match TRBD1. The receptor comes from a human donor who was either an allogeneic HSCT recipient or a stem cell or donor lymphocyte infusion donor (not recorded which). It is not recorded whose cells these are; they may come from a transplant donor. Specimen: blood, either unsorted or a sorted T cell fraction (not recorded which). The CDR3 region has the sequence CAISGTVSYNEQFF. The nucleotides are TGTGCCATATCCGGGACAGTCTCCTACAATGAGCAGTTCTTC.